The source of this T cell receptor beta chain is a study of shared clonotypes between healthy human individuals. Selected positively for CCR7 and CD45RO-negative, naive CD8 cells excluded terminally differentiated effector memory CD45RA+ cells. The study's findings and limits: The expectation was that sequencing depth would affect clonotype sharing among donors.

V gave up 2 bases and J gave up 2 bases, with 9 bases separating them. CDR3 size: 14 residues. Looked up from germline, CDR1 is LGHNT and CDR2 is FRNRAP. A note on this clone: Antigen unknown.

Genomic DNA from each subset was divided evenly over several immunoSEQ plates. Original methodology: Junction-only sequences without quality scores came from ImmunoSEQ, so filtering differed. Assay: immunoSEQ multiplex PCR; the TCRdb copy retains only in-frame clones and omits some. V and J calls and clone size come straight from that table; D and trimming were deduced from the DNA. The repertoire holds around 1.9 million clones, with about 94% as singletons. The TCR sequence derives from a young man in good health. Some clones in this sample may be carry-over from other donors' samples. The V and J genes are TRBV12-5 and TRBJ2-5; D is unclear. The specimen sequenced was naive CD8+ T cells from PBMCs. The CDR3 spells CASGLMGRQETQYF. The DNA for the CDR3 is TGTGCTAGTGGTTTGATGGGCAGACAAGAGACCCAGTACTTC.